The clone carrying this T cell receptor (beta chain) was observed at least ten times. The antigen is undetermined. Combining iRepertoire HTBI primers with Arm-PCR of CDR3 regions, the authors built TCR beta libraries. TCRdb re-called the multiplex PCR reads through MiXCR, storing one row per CDR3 protein. The sample has hundreds of thousands of distinct CDR3 sequences, roughly 18% seen once; the top ten hold about two fifths. Trimming shortened V by 4 bases and J by 1 base, and 1 base separated the two germline ends. Per germline, CDR1 MNHNS and CDR2 SASEGT. The CDR3 sequence is 11 residues long. Time point defined: newly diagnosed GD, antithyroid drugs for less than 3 months. The authors made the TCR library using RNA they extracted from PBMCs. This record comes from a study of regulatory T cells in long-lasting Graves disease. Study-level results: For persistent Graves' patients, TCR diversity was lower than for newly diagnosed ones. Sharing of public clonotypes was greater in persistent patients (around 2,500) than in new patients (around 1,000). Gene preferences differed: TRBV28, TRBJ1-2, TRBJ2-5 in persistent cases.

The receptor was derived from a female donor with Graves disease. V usage is TRBV6-1 and J usage is TRBJ1-1; D is unresolved. Material: peripheral blood mononuclear cells (PBMCs), obtained at new diagnosis, from a patient treated with antithyroid drugs. CDR3 region: CASSGNTEAFF. CDR3 nucleotide sequence: TGTGCCAGCAGTGGGAACACTGAAGCTTTCTTT.